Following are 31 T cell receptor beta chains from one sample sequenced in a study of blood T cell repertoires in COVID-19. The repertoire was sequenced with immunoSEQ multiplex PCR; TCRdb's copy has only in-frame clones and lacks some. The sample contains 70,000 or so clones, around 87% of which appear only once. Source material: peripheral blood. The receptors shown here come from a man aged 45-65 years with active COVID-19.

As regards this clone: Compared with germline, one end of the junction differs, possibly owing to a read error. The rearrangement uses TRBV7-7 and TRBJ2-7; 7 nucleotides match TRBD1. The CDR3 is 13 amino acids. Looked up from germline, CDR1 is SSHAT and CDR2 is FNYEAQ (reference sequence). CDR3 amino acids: CASSLDRAAEQYF. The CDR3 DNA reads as TGTGCTAGCAGCTTAGACAGGGCCGCCGAGCAGTACTTC.

CDR3: CSPTGNIQYF. DNA of the CDR3: TGCAGTCCGACAGGAAACATTCAGTACTTC. The J gene is TRBJ2-4, the V gene TRBV20-1; maybe TRBD1 (6 bases). This CDR3 has 10 residues. V lost 8 bases and J lost 6, with 8 bases in between. CDR1 is DFQATT, CDR2 SNEGSKA, per germline (reference sequence).

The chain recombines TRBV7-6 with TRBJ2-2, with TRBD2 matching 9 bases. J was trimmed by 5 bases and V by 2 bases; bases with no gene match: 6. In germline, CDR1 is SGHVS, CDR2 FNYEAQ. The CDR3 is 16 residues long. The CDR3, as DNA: TGTGCCAGCAGCTTAAGTAGCGGGAGTACGACCGGGGAGCTGTTTTTT. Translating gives CASSLSSGSTTGELFF.

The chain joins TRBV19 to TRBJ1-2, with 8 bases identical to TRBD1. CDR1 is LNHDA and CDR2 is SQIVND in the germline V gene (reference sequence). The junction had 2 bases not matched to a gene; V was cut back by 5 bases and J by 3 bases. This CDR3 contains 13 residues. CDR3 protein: CASSEDRDYGYTF. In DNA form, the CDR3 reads TGTGCCAGTAGTGAGGACAGGGACTATGGCTACACCTTC.

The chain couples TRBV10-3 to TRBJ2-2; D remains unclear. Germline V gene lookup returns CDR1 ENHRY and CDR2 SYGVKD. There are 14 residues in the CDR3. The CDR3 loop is CAVWPGYNTGELFF. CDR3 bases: TGTGCAGTTTGGCCCGGGTATAACACCGGGGAGCTGTTTTTT.

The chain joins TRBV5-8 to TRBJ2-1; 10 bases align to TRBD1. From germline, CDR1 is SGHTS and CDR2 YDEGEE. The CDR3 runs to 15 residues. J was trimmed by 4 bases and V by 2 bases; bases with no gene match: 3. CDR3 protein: CASSFPGQGYNEQFF. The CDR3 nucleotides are TGTGCCAGCAGCTTCCCGGGACAGGGGTACAATGAGCAGTTCTTC.

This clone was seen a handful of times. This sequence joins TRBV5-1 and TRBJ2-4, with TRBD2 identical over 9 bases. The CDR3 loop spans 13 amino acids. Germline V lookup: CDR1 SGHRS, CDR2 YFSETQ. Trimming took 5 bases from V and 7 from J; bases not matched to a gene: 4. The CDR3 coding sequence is TGCGCCAGCAGTCCTAGCGGGACTAACATTCAGTACTTC. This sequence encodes CASSPSGTNIQYF.

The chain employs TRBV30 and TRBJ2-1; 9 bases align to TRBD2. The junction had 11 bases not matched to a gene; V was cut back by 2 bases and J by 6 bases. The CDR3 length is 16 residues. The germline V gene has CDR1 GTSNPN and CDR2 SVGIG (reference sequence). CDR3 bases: TGTGCCTGGAGTCCTCGCGGGGGGGGCATAGCCAATGAGCAGTTCTTC. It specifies CAWSPRGGGIANEQFF.

In nucleotides, the CDR3 is TGTGCCAGCAGTTACCAGGGGGCGACCGAGCAGTACTTC. This translates into CASSYQGATEQYF. The V and J genes are TRBV27 and TRBJ2-7, with 8 bases identical to TRBD1. Germline CDR1 and CDR2: MNHEY and SMNVEV (reference sequence). The CDR3 has 13 amino acids. Trimming took 4 bases from V and 6 from J; bases not matched to a gene: 5.

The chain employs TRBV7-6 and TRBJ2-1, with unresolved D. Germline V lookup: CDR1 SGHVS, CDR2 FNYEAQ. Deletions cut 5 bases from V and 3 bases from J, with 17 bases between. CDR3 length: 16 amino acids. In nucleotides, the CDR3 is TGTGCCAGCAGCCGTACCGCAGACACTTTCTACAATGAGCAGTTCTTC. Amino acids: CASSRTADTFYNEQFF.

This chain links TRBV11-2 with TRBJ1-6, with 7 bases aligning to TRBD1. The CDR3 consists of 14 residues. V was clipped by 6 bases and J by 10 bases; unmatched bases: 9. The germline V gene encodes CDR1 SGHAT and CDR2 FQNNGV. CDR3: CASSVDRVGSPLHF. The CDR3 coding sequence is TGTGCCAGCAGTGTCGACAGGGTGGGGTCACCCCTCCACTTT.

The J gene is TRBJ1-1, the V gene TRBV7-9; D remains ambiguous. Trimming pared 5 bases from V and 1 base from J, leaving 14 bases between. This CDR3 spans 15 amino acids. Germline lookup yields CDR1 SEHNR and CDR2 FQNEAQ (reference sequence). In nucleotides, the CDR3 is TGTGCCAGCAGCCTGGAGGACGGGAGGAACACTGAAGCTTTCTTT. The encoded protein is CASSLEDGRNTEAFF.

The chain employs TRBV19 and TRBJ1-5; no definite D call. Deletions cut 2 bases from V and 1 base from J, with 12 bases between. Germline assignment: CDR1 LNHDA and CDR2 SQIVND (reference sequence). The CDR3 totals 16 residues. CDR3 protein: CASSIRPPGSNQPQHF. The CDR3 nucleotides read TGTGCCAGTAGTATACGACCCCCGGGAAGCAATCAGCCCCAGCATTTT.

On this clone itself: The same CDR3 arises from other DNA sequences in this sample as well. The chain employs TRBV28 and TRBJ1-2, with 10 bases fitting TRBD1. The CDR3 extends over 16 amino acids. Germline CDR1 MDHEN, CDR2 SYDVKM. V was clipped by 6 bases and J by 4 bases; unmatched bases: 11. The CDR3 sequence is CASSLVRTGGGYGYTF. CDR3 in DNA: TGTGCCAGCAGCCTAGTCCGGACAGGGGGGGGCTATGGCTACACCTTC.

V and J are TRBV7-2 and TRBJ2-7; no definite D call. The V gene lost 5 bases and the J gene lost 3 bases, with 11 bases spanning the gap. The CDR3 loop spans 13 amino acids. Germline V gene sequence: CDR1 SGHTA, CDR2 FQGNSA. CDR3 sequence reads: CASSTSFDYEQYF. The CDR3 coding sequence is TGTGCCAGCAGCACTTCTTTTGACTACGAGCAGTACTTC.

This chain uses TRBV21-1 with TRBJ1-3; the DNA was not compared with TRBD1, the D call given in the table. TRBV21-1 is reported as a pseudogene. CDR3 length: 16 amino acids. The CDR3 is CASKTAGHGSGNTIYF. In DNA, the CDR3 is TGTGCCAGCAAGACCGCAGGACATGGCTCTGGAAACACCATATATTTT.

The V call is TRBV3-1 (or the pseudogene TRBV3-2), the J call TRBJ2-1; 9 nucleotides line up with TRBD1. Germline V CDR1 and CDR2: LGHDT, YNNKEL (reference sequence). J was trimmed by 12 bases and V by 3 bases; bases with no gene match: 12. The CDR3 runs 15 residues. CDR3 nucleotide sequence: TGTGCCAGCAGCCACTTAGGACAGGGGTACTCTTCGCAGTTCTTC. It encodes CASSHLGQGYSSQFF.

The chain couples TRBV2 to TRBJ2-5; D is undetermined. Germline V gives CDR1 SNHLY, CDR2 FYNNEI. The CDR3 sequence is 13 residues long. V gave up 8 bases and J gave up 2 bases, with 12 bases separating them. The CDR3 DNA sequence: TGTGCCAGCTCAAAACTCTTTCAAGAGACCCAGTACTTC. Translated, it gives CASSKLFQETQYF.

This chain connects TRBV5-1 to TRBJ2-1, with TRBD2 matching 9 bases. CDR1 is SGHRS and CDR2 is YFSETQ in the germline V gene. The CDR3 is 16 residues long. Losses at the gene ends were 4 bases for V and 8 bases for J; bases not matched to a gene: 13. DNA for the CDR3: TGCGCCAGCAGCGAGGGGACTAGCCCCAAGAGACATGAGCAGTTCTTC. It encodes CASSEGTSPKRHEQFF.

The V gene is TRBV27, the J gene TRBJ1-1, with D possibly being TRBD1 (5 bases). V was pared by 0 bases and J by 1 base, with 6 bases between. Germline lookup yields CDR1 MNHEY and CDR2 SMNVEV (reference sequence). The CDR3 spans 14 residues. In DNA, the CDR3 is TGTGCCAGCAGTTTATCAGGGGAGAACACTGAAGCTTTCTTT. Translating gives CASSLSGENTEAFF.

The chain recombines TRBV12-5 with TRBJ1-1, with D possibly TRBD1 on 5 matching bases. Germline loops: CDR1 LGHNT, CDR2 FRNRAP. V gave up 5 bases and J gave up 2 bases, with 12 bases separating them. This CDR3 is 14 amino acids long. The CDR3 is CASGRGHLNTEAFF. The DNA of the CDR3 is TGTGCTAGTGGTCGAGGACACCTCAACACTGAAGCTTTCTTT.

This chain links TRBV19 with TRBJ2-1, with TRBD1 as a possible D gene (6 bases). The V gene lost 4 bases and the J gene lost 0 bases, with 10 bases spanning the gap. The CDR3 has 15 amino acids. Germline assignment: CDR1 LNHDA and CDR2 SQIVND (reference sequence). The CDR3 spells CASSTTGSSYNEQFF. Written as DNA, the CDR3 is TGTGCCAGTAGTACCACAGGGAGCTCCTACAATGAGCAGTTCTTC.

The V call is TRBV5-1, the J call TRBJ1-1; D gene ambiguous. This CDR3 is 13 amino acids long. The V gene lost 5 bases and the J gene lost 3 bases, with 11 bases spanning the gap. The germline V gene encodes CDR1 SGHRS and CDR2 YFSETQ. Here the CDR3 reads CASRLHTDTEAFF. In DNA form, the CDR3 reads TGCGCCAGCAGACTTCATACGGACACTGAAGCTTTCTTT.

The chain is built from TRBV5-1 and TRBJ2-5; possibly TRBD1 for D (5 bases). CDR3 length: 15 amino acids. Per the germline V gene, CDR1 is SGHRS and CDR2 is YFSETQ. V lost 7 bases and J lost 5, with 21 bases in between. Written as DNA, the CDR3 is TGCGCCAGCGGGCCCGGGCTAACAGCAGGGGAGACCCAGTACTTC. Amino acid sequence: CASGPGLTAGETQYF. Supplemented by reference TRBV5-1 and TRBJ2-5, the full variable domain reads KAGVTQTPRYLIKTRGQQVTLSCSPISGHRSVSWYQQTPGQGLQFLFEYFSETQRNKGNFPGRFSGRQFSNSRSEMNVSTLELGDSALYLCASGPGLTAGETQYFGPGTRLLVL.

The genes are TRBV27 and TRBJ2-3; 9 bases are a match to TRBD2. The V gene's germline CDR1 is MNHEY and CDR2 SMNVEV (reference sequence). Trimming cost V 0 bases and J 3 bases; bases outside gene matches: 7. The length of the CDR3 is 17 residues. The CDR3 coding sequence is TGTGCCAGCAGTTTATCGTGGTGGCGGGAGGGGACAGATACGCAGTATTTT. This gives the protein CASSLSWWREGTDTQYF.

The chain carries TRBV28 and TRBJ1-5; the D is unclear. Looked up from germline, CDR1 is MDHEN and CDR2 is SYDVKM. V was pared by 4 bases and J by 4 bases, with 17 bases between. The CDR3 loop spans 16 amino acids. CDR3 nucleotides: TGTGCCAGCAGTTCCCCCCAAGGCAGGTATAATCAGCCCCAGCATTTT. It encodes CASSSPQGRYNQPQHF.

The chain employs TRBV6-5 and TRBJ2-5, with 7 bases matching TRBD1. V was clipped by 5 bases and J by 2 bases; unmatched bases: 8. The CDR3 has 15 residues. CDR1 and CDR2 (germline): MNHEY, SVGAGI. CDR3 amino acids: CASSPSGTVQETQYF. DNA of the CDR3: TGTGCCAGCAGTCCGTCCGGGACAGTACAAGAGACCCAGTACTTC.

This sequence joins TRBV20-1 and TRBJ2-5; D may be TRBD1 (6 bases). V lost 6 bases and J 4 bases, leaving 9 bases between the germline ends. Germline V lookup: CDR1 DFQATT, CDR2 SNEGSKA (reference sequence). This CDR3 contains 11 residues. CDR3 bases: TGCAGTGCCGGGACACTAGAGACCCAGTACTTC. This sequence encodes CSAGTLETQYF.

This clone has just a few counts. The CDR3 region is CASSQDQTSGSKYF. CDR3 in DNA: TGCGCCAGCAGCCAAGATCAGACTAGCGGGAGTAAGTACTTC. J is TRBJ2-7 and V is TRBV4-3; 12 bases fit TRBD2. Germline V gives CDR1 LGHNA, CDR2 YSLEER. The CDR3 is 14 amino acids. V lost 0 bases, J lost 11 bases, and 5 bases stayed unmatched.

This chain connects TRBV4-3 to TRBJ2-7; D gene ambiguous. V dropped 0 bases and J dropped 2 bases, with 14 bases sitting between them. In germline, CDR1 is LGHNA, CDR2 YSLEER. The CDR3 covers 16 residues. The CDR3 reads CASSQDFTAGPYEQYF. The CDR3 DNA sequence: TGCGCCAGCAGCCAAGATTTCACGGCTGGGCCCTACGAGCAGTACTTC.

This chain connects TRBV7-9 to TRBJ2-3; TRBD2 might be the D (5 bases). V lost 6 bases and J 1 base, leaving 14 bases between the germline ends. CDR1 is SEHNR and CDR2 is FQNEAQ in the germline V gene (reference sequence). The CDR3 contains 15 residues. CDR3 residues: CASRGLEGGTDTQYF. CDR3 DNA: TGTGCCAGCAGGGGCCTAGAGGGTGGCACAGATACGCAGTATTTT.